This T cell receptor (beta chain) emerged from a study of CD4 T cell repertoires in COVID-19. Comment on this clone: No antigen is known for it.

Assay: immunoSEQ multiplex PCR; the TCRdb copy retains only in-frame clones and omits some. The data show some 71,000 clones, about 80% seen once. Findings of the study overall: Some SARS-CoV-2 clonotypes, between 7 and 25%, recurred in SARS-CoV and/or HKU1 cultures.

Sequencing used CD4+ T cells from peripheral blood, obtained after recovery from COVID-19. The clonotype originates from a human donor who had COVID-19.

In nucleotides, the CDR3 is TGTGCCAGCATTCCCGGGAGGCTACTTCTTGCCCCAGATACGCAGTATTTT. Translation: CASIPGRLLLAPDTQYF. V usage is TRBV2 and J usage is TRBJ2-3; 7 bases match TRBD2. Germline CDR1 and CDR2: SNHLY and FYNNEI. The CDR3 is 17 amino acids. V lost 7 bases to trimming and J lost 4 bases; unmatched junction nucleotides: 17.